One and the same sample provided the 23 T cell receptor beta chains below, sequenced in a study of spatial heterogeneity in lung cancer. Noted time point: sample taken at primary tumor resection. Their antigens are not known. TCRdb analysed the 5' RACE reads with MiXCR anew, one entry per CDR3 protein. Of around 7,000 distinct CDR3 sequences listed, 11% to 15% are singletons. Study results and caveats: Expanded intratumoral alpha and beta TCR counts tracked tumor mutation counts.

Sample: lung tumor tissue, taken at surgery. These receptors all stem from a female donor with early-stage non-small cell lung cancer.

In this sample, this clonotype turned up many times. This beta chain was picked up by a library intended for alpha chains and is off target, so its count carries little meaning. CDR3 loop: CASSYIGTRNTGELFF. The CDR3 nucleotides are TGTGCCAGCAGTTACATCGGGACTAGGAACACCGGGGAGCTGTTTTTT. The chain recombines TRBV6-2 or TRBV6-3 with TRBJ2-2; 8 nucleotides agree with TRBD2. Unmatched junction bases numbered 3, after V lost 2 bases and J lost 1 base. Germline-derived CDR1 and CDR2 are MNHEY and SVGEGT. This CDR3 contains 16 residues.

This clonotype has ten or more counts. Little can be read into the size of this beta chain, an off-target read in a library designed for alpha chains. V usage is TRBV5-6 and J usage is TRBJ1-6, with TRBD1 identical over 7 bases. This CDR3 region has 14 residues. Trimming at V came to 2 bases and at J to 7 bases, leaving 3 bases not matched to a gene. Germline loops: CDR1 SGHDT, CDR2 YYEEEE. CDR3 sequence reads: CASSFQGGNSPLHF. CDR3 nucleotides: TGTGCCAGCAGCTTTCAGGGGGGAAATTCACCCCTCCACTTT.

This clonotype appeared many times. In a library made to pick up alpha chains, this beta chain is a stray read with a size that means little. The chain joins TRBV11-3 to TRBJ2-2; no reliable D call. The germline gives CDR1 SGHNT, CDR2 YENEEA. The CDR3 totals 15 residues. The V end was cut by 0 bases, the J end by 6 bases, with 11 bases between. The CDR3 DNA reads TGTGCCAGCAGCTTAGAACGGCCCCCAGCCGGGGAGCTGTTTTTT. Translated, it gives CASSLERPPAGELFF.

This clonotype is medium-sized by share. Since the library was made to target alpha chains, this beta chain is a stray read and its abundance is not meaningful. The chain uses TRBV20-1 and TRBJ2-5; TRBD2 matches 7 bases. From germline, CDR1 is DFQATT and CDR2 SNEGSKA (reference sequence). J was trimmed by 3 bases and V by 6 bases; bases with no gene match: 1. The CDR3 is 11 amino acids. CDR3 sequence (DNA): TGCAGTGCGGCGGGGGAAGAGACCCAGTACTTC. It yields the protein CSAAGEETQYF.

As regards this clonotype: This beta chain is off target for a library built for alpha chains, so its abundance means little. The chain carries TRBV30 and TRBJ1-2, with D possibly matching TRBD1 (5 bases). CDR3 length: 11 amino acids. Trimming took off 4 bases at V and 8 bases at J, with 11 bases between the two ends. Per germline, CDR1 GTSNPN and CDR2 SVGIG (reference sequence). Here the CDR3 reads CAWNRGPGYTF. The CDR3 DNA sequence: TGTGCCTGGAACCGGGGCCCGGGCTACACCTTC. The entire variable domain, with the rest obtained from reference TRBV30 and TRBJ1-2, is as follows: SQTIHQWPATLVQPVGSPLSLECTVEGTSNPNLYWYRQAAGRGLQLLFYSVGIGQISSEVPQNLSASRPQDRQFILSSKKLLLSDSGFYLCAWNRGPGYTFGSGTRLTVV.

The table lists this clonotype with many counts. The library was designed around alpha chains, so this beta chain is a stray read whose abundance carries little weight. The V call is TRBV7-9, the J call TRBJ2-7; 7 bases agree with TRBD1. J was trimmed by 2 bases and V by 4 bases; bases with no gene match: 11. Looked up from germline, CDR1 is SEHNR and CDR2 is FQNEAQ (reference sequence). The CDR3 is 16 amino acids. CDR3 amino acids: CASSSGVDRKTYEQYF. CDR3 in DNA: TGTGCCAGCAGCTCCGGGGTGGACAGGAAAACCTACGAGCAGTACTTC.

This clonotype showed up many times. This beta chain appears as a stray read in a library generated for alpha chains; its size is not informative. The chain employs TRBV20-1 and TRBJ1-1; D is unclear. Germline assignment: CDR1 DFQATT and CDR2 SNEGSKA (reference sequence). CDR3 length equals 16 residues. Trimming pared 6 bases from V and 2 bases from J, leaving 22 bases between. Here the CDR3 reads CSAQPPGREGNTEAFF. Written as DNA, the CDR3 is TGCAGTGCCCAACCACCGGGGAGGGAGGGAAACACTGAAGCTTTCTTT.

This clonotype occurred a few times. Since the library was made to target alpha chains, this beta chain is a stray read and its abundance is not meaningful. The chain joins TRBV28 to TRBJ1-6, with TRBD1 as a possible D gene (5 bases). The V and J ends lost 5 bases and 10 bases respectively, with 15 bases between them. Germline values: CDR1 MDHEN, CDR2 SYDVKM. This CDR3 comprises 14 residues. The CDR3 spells CASSPRQFPSPLHF. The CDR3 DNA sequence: TGTGCCAGCAGTCCTCGACAGTTCCCATCACCCCTCCACTTT.

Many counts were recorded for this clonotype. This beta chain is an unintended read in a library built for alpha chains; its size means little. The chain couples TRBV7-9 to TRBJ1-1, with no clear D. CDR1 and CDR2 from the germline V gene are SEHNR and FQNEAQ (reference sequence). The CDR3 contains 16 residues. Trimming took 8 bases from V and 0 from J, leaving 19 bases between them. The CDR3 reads CASGLYRTTMNTEAFF. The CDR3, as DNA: TGTGCCAGCGGTTTGTACAGAACGACGATGAACACTGAAGCTTTCTTT.

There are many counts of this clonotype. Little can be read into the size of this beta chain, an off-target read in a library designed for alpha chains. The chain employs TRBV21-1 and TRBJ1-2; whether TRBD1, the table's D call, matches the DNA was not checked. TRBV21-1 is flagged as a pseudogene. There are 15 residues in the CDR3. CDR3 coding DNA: TGTGCCAGCAGCAAAGTGAAGGGGGCGGACTATGGCTACACCTTC. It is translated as CASSKVKGADYGYTF.

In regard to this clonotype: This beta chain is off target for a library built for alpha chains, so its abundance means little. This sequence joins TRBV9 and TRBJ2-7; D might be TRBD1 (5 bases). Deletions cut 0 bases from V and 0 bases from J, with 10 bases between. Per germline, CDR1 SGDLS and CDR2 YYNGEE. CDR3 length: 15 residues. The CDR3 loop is CASSVGPQGSYEQYF. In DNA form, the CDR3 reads TGTGCCAGCAGCGTAGGGCCCCAGGGCTCCTACGAGCAGTACTTC.

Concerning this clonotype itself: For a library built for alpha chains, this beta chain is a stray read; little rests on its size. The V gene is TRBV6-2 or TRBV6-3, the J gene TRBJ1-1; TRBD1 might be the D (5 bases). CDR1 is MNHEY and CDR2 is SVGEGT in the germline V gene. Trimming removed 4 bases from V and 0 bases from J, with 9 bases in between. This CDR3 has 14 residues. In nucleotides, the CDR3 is TGTGCCAGCAGTTCCTCCAGGGTGAACACTGAAGCTTTCTTT. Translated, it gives CASSSSRVNTEAFF.

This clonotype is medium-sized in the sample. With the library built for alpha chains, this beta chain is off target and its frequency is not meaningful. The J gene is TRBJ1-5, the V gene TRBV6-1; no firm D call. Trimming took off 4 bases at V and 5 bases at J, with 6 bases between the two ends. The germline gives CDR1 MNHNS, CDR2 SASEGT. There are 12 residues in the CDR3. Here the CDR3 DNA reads TGTGCCAGCAGTGGCATTTATCAGCCCCAGCATTTT. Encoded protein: CASSGIYQPQHF.

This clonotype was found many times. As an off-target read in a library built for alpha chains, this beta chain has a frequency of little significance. CDR3 sequence reads: CASSSRLVTDNSPLHF. CDR3 DNA sequence: TGTGCCAGCAGCTCGAGACTCGTTACAGATAATTCACCCCTCCACTTT. V usage is TRBV7-8 and J usage is TRBJ1-6; no reliable D call. Germline V gene lookup returns CDR1 SGHVS and CDR2 FQNEAQ. The CDR3 length is 16 residues. Trimming took 4 bases from V and 5 from J, leaving 15 bases between them.

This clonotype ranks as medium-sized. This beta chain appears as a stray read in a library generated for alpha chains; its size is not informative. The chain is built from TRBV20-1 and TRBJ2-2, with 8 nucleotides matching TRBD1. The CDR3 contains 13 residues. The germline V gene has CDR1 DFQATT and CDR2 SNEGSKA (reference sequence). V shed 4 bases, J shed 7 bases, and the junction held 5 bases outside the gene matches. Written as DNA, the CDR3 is TGCAGTGCTACAGGGGGCAATATCGGGGAGCTGTTTTTT. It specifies CSATGGNIGELFF.

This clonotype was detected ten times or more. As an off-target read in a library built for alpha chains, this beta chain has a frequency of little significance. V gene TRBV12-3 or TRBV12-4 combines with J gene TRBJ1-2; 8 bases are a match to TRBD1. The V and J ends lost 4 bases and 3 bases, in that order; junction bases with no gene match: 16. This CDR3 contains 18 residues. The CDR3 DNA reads TGTGCCAGCAGTTCCAGGGGGCGAGTCCCAACGTCTGACTATGGCTACACCTTC. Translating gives CASSSRGRVPTSDYGYTF.

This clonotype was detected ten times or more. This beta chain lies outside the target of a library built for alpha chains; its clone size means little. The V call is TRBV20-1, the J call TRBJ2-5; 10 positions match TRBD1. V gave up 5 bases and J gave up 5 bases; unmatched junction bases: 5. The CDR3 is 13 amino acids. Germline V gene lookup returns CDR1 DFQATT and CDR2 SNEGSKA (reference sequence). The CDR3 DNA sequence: TGCAGTGCTTCCCGGACAGGGGGTGAGACCCAGTACTTC. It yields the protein CSASRTGGETQYF.

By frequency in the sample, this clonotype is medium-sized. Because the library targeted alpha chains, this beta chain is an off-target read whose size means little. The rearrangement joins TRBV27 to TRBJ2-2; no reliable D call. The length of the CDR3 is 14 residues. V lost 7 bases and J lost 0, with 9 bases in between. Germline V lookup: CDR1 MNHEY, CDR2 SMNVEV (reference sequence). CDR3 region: CASMRSSNTGELFF. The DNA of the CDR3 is TGTGCCAGCATGAGGTCGTCGAACACCGGGGAGCTGTTTTTT.

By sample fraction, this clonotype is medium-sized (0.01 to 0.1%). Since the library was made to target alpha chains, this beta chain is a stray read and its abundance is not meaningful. The CDR3 here is CASSVSGETQYF. The CDR3 nucleotides read TGTGCCAGCAGTGTCTCCGGGGAGACCCAGTACTTC. The chain couples TRBV25-1 to TRBJ2-5; D uncertain. V was cut by 4 bases and J by 5 bases, with 8 bases left in between. CDR3 length equals 12 residues. Germline V gene data show CDR1 as MGHDK and CDR2 as SYGVNS.

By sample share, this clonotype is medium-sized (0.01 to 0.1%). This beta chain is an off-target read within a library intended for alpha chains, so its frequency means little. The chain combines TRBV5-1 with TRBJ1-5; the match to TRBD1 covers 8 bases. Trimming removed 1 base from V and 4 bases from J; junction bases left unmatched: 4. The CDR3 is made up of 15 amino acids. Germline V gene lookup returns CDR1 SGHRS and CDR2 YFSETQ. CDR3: CASSLTTGGNQPQHF. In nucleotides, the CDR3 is TGCGCCAGCAGCTTGACCACAGGGGGAAATCAGCCCCAGCATTTT.

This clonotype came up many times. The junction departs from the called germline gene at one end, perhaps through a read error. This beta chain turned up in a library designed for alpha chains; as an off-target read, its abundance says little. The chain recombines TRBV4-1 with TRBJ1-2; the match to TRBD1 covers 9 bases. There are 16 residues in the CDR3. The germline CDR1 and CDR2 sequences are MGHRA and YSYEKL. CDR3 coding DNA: TGCGCCAGCAGCCATGGACAGGGGAGAGCGGTGGCCCGGAAAGGGTTC. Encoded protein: CASSHGQGRAVARKGF.

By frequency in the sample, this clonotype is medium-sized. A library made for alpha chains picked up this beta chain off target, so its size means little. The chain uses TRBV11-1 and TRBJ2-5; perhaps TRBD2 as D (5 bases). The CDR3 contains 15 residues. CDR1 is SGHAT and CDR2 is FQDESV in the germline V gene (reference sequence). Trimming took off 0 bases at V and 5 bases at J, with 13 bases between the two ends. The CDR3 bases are TGTGCCAGCAGCTTAGCGAGGACCCCGGGGGAGACCCAGTACTTC. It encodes CASSLARTPGETQYF.

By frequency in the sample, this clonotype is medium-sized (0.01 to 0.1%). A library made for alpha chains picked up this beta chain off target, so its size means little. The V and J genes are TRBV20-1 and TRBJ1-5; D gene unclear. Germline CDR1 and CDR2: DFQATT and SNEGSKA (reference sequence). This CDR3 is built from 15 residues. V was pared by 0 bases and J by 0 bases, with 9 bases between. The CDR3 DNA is TGCAGTGCTAGAGAGGCCCCAAATAGCAATCAGCCCCAGCATTTT. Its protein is CSAREAPNSNQPQHF.